This TCR beta chain originates from a study of OX40 agonist ivuxolimab in advanced cancers. For context, the study as a whole: Ivuxolimab was an agonistic, fully human IgG2 monoclonal antibody directed against OX40 (CD134), a costimulatory receptor. Intravenous ivuxolimab was administered to patients every 2 weeks at six dose levels: 0.01, 0.1, 0.3, 1.5, 3 and 10 mg/kg. The point of sequencing TCRbeta in the periphery was to test whether ivuxolimab changed TCR sequence diversity and drove clonal T-cell expansion. Partial responses occurred in three dose-escalation patients, of whom one had hepatocellular carcinoma and two had cutaneous melanoma. Of the approximately 50 patients in dose escalation, 19 had hepatocellular carcinoma, some 15 had melanoma, 9 had renal cell carcinoma and 9 had head and neck cancer. Prior anti-PD-1, anti-PD-L1 or anti-CTLA-4 therapy was permitted, and 40% of dose-escalation patients had received checkpoint inhibitors. The paper reports the monotherapy dose-escalation portion (N of about 54 patients) of the phase I ivuxolimab trial. A male proportion of 70% to 90% and a mean age of 60 years, ranging from 23 to 79, were recorded for the dose-escalation cohort.

Findings and caveats that apply to the study as a whole: The antigen specificity of the clonally expanded peripheral T cells was not determined. Low levels of normalized T-cell clonal expansion were also seen in some nonresponding patients. After ivuxolimab, more expanded clones were found on average in CD8+ T cells than in CD4+ T cells. At doses of 0.1 to 3.0 mg/kg, clonal expansion of both CD4+ and CD8+ T cells in blood was seen between baseline and week 6. Partial responders in the 0.1-3.0 mg/kg groups had among the lowest normalized peripheral clonal expansion, especially among CD8+ T cells.

Genomic DNA was extracted from sorted cells for sequencing of the TCRbeta CDR3 region. The immunoSEQ Assay was used for sequencing of TCRbeta CDR3 regions. TCRdb provides this immuneACCESS table in a form limited to in-frame rearrangements. Some clones are lacking; in checked studies, under half of them reflect an unresolved V gene, and why the rest are absent is not known. The table for this sample lists 50,000 to 85,000 clones; 75% to 90% of them were counted only once. Approximately 2% of the sample is held by the ten biggest clonotypes. The trial excluded patients who had a history of autoimmune disease or who were on systemic immunosuppression. Peripheral blood for TCR sequencing was collected from all dose cohorts at baseline, on cycle 4 day 1, and on cycle 7 day 1. The samples were taken from a phase I, first-in-human, multicenter, open-label dose-escalation trial of ivuxolimab. Adults with locally advanced or metastatic head and neck squamous cell, hepatocellular, melanoma or renal cell carcinoma were enrolled in the trial. Before TCR sequencing, CD4+ and CD8+ T cells were separately sorted from peripheral blood.

Trimming takes 1 base from V and 5 bases from J, and the germline ends sit 14 bases apart. The cysteine opens and the phenylalanine closes a CDR3 of 15 amino acids. Only the CDR3 part of the read is kept: 45 bases, read in frame from the first base. As encoded in the germline V gene, CDR1 is MDHEN while CDR2 is SYDVKM. About this clone: Its antigen is still unknown. Per-nucleotide qualities are absent, and no much larger clonotype sits a single base away.

The chain was built from TRBV28 and TRBJ1-1; TRBD1 is a weak D gene call, 6 bases matching. The sequence was collected from an adult with an advanced solid tumor such as melanoma, head and neck, liver or kidney cancer. Sequenced here: CD4+ or CD8+ T cells sorted from blood, sampled in a trial of the OX40 agonist ivuxolimab. The nucleotide sequence is given as TGTGCCAGCAGTTTATCGGGGCAGGGGAGAACTGAAGCTTTCTTT. This encodes CASSLSGQGRTEAFF.